This T cell receptor (beta chain) was recorded in a study of T-cell memory formation after mild COVID-19. Overall study results and limits: Clones that shrank (day 15 to 85) were balanced CD4/CD8, whereas later expanders leaned CD4+.

The trim removed 4 bases at V and 6 bases at J, leaving 5 bases unmatched. Germline CDR1 SEHNR, CDR2 FQNEAQ (reference sequence). The CDR3 totals 14 residues. This clonotype was seen ten or more times. Its antigen is not known. One entry per CDR3 protein, called by TCRdb with MiXCR from the 5' RACE reads. The data show a few hundred thousand distinct CDR3 sequences, roughly a sixth seen once. This TCR was recovered from a man younger than 30 who had mild COVID-19 (a few samples of this study predate the infection). Cell type and time point are not known. The source material was PBMCs or a T cell subset sorted from them (not recorded which). The J gene is TRBJ2-3, the V gene TRBV7-9; 9 positions match TRBD2. CDR3 in amino acids: CASSSQRGADTQYF. In DNA form, the CDR3 reads TGTGCCAGCAGCTCCCAGCGGGGGGCGGATACGCAGTATTTT.